This T cell receptor beta chain was identified in a study of shared clonotypes between healthy human individuals (dated by TCRdb to the early 2020s). As for the study more broadly: The cohort included three men and two women between 18 and 49 years of age. For each donor, three plates each were used for CD4 naive and CD4 memory, two plates were used for CD8 naive, and one plate was used for CD8 memory. To estimate repertoire size and how much clonotype sharing occurs between individuals, the study deeply sequenced the blood TCR repertoires of about five healthy adults. Libraries were prepared and TCR repertoires were sequenced by different laboratories using diverse techniques, in order to increase sequencing depth and limit assay-specific biases. Each donor's leukapheresis produced roughly between roughly 0.85 and 9.5 billion PBMCs.

From the germline V gene, CDR1 is SQVTM and CDR2 is ANQGSEA. The CDR3 has 15 amino acids, counting the end cysteine and phenylalanine. Only the CDR3 DNA is retained, 45 bases long and in frame from the first base. V and J lose 1 base and 7 bases, and a span of 17 bases separates them. General conclusions and limits of the study: Naive subsets generally had larger estimated clonotype richness than memory subsets. Only blood was sampled, and tissue TCR repertoires likely differ from those in blood. Pairwise subsampling indicated that sequencing depth was expected to affect the degree of clonotype sharing among donors. Higher generation probabilities were observed for clonotypes shared by all four sorted-subset donors than for non-shared clonotypes. Because the study included a small number of donors, the genetic and exposure-history diversity represented was limited. Even with the large sequencing depth, rarefaction of the sorted-subset datasets indicated that sequencing was incomplete. When a handful of donors were compared, the shared fraction of clonotypes was 5% to 6.5% for naive CD4, approximately 3.5% for naive CD8, 2% to 2.5% for memory CD4, and less than 0.5% for memory CD8.

CD8 naive samples were CD45RO-negative cells positively selected for CCR7, giving a CD45RA+CCR7+ population that excluded TemRA cells. The donors were healthy, HIV-negative adults with no recently reported acute infections or vaccinations. Only Caucasian adults living in Nashville, Tennessee, USA were represented among the donors. Blood was collected by leukapheresis, and PBMCs were isolated by Ficoll-Histopaque density gradient centrifugation and then cryopreserved in liquid nitrogen vapor phase. Analytical flow cytometry was used to check the purity and quantity of each magnetically sorted T cell population. Genomic DNA was isolated from every sorted fraction and measured by UV absorbance on a Nanodrop 2000c. TCR CDR3 regions were amplified from genomic DNA by multiplex PCR using the deep immunoSEQ assay. Genomic DNA extracted from each cell subset was distributed evenly over all wells of several immunoSEQ 96-well plates, and each plate served as one replicate. For sorted subsets, each replicate PCR was loaded with 150 to 250 ng genomic DNA, equivalent to 25,000 to 35,000 T cell genomes. The purified libraries were quantified using a Qubit 3.0 fluorometer, sized with a Bioanalyzer 2100, and then quantified again using the KAPA Library Quantification kit. Every immunoSEQ 96-well plate was sequenced on a separate single-read 150-cycle Illumina NextSeq 550 flow cell. Per the authors' processing: Because the immunoSEQ output included only junctional sequences and no quality scores, the filtering could not be the same as the filtering used for full-length reads. Sequences were annotated with PyIR, a Python wrapper for IgBLAST v1.9, and V/J genes and CDR3 were assigned using IMGT germline references. Reads with weak V/J assignments (E-value above 1e-6), missing CDR3, stop codons, out-of-frame junctions, or ambiguous translated residues were removed. V3J clonotypes were defined as sequences sharing an identical inferred V gene, J gene, and CDR3 amino acid sequence. To compute the percentage overlap between repertoires, the number of shared unique clonotypes was divided by the size of the smaller repertoire. Richness of each repertoire was evaluated using RTK rarefaction, the Chao1 estimator, and Recon v2.1 estimates of unobserved clonotypes. For all TCRbeta clonotypes obtained by the gDNA method from four donors, generation probabilities were computed with OLGA. The table comes from immuneACCESS by way of TCRdb, which keeps in-frame sequences with V and J called. Part of the clones is missing from these tables; in studies checked, under half for an unresolved V gene and the rest for unknown reasons. D and trimming come from the DNA, and the V and J calls and clone size come from that table. Counted in this sample were around 600,000 clones; roughly 95% of them appeared once. About 0.11% of the sample is in the top ten clones.

With respect to this clone: The target of this receptor is not known. It has no much larger one-base neighbor in the sample; base qualities were not kept.

The receptor was derived from a woman between 25 and 40 years old in good health. The rearrangement joined TRBV29-1 to TRBJ2-1, with no confidently assigned D gene. Sequences were obtained from naive CD8+ T cells sorted from blood. Per the publication, the cell subset or site label means: CD45RA+CCR7+. The nucleotide sequence reads as follows: TGCAGCGTTGAAGTGACGGTACAAACTCGAAATGAGCAGTTCTTC. The resulting protein is CSVEVTVQTRNEQFF.